Each of the 32 T cell receptor beta chains below was sequenced from the same sample in a study of CD8+ T cells in alopecia areata. Isolated RNA was reverse transcribed into cDNA used as the sequencing template. Method: immunoSEQ multiplex PCR; TCRdb's copy keeps in-frame clones and lacks some. The sample has 200,000 to 250,000 clones, under 75% seen once; the top ten hold 1.6%. Treatment noted: oral pan-JAK inhibitor, 5-10 mg twice daily. Sequencing was performed on CD4+ T cells sorted from blood, taken at week 4, from a patient treated with tofacitinib. The receptors come from a human donor with alopecia areata.

This rearrangement joins TRBV9 to TRBJ1-6; the D gene is possibly TRBD1 (5 bases). CDR3 length: 16 amino acids. The V gene's germline CDR1 is SGDLS and CDR2 YYNGEE. V was pared by 3 bases and J by 8 bases, with 18 bases between. In nucleotides, the CDR3 is TGTGCCAGCAGCGAGTCCTCAAGGGGCCGGGATTCACCCCTCCACTTT. This codes for CASSESSRGRDSPLHF.

In this sample, this clone turned up a few times. The chain is built from TRBV29-1 and TRBJ1-1; a weak D match, TRBD1 (6 bases). CDR3 size: 10 residues. Germline assignment: CDR1 SQVTM and CDR2 ANQGSEA. V lost 6 bases to trimming and J lost 7 bases, with 9 bases between them. The CDR3 region has the DNA TGCAGCGTCCAGGGGAATGAAGCTTTCTTT. Translated: CSVQGNEAFF.

The chain couples TRBV2 to TRBJ1-2; D possibly corresponds to TRBD1 (5 bases). The CDR3 has 14 residues. Trimming took off 1 base at V and 3 bases at J, with 9 bases between the two ends. CDR1 SNHLY and CDR2 FYNNEI come from the germline V gene. The chain's CDR3 is CASSEEQGYYGYTF. CDR3 nucleotides: TGTGCCAGCAGTGAAGAGCAGGGTTACTATGGCTACACCTTC.

This sequence joins TRBV30 and TRBJ1-6, with no clear D. Trimming shortened V by 3 bases and J by 11 bases, and 20 bases separated the two germline ends. CDR1 is GTSNPN, CDR2 SVGIG, per germline (reference sequence). The CDR3 runs to 15 residues. Written as DNA, the CDR3 is TGTGCCTGGAGATCGCCCAGGCATCTTAACCCACCCCTCCACTTT. It encodes CAWRSPRHLNPPLHF.

In regard to this clone: Distinct nucleotide sequences in the sample also encode this CDR3. This chain links TRBV5-1 with TRBJ1-6, with 9 nucleotides matching TRBD1. Germline CDR1 SGHRS, CDR2 YFSETQ. V was clipped by 5 bases and J by 7 bases; unmatched bases: 4. The CDR3 has 14 amino acids. The CDR3 sequence is CASSIGQGNSPLHF. CDR3 DNA sequence: TGCGCCAGCAGTATTGGACAGGGGAATTCACCCCTCCACTTT.

This sequence joins TRBV29-1 and TRBJ1-2; D not resolved. Germline-derived CDR1 and CDR2 are SQVTM and ANQGSEA. Trimming removed 5 bases from V and 4 bases from J, with 8 bases in between. The CDR3 totals 11 residues. Here the CDR3 DNA reads TGCAGCGTTATCACCTCCTATGGCTACACCTTC. Residues: CSVITSYGYTF.

This rearrangement joins TRBV15 to TRBJ1-5; a weak D match, TRBD1 (5 bases). The CDR3 is made up of 16 amino acids. Trimming stripped 0 bases from V and 5 bases from J, with 14 bases between. Germline lookup yields CDR1 LNHNV and CDR2 YYDKDF (reference sequence). The CDR3 is CATSRDAAGSDQPQHF. The CDR3 DNA sequence: TGTGCCACCAGCAGAGATGCGGCAGGGTCCGATCAGCCCCAGCATTTT. Variable domain in full (rest from reference TRBV15 and TRBJ1-5): DAMVIQNPRYQVTQFGKPVTLSCSQTLNHNVMYWYQQKSSQAPKLLFHYYDKDFNNEADTPDNFQSRRPNTSFCFLDIRSPGLGDTAMYLCATSRDAAGSDQPQHFGDGTRLSIL.

The gene calls are TRBV6-6 and TRBJ2-7; D not resolved. The CDR3 runs to 11 residues. V shed 5 bases and J shed 5 bases, with 7 bases lying between them. CDR1 and CDR2 (germline): MNHNY, SVGAGI (reference sequence). CDR3 nucleotides: TGTGCCAGCAGTCAAGGGAACGAGCAGTACTTC. Its translation is CASSQGNEQYF.

This chain links TRBV30 with TRBJ1-6; 8 nucleotides match TRBD1. The CDR3 has 14 residues. V gave up 7 bases and J gave up 9 bases; unmatched junction bases: 11. Germline CDR1 is GTSNPN and CDR2 is SVGIG (reference sequence). The CDR3 reads CAYQDRATISPLHF. The CDR3 nucleotides read TGTGCCTACCAGGACAGGGCGACAATTTCACCCCTCCACTTT.

The chain couples TRBV7-3 to TRBJ2-1; 9 nucleotides line up with TRBD1. The germline CDR1 and CDR2 sequences are SGHTA and FQGTGA. The CDR3 runs to 13 residues. The V and J ends lost 4 bases and 8 bases, in that order; junction bases with no gene match: 3. This chain's CDR3 is CASSSRTGDEQFF. The CDR3 DNA is TGTGCCAGCAGCTCCAGGACAGGGGATGAGCAGTTCTTC.

This clone has just a few counts. V is TRBV29-1 and J is TRBJ2-7; TRBD1 agrees at 10 bases. The CDR3 sequence is 13 residues long. After removal of 8 bases from V and 6 bases from J, the junction contained 10 bases not matched to a gene. CDR1 and CDR2 from the germline V gene are SQVTM and ANQGSEA. CDR3 coding DNA: TGCAGCTTTCGGACAGGGGGATCTAGCGAGCAGTACTTC. This codes for CSFRTGGSSEQYF.

The chain carries TRBV7-2 and TRBJ1-6, with D unclear. CDR3 length: 15 amino acids. The V and J ends lost 3 bases and 10 bases respectively, with 16 bases between them. Germline CDR1 is SGHTA and CDR2 is FQGNSA. As DNA, the CDR3 is TGTGCCAGCAGCTTCCAATCAGGATCGCAATCACCCCTCCACTTT. Encoded protein: CASSFQSGSQSPLHF.

The chain is built from TRBV15 and TRBJ2-6; tentative D call: TRBD2 (5 bases). Germline assignment: CDR1 LNHNV and CDR2 YYDKDF (reference sequence). The CDR3 has 18 amino acids. Deletions cut 0 bases from V and 0 bases from J, with 12 bases between. CDR3 sequence: CATSRDPFEGSGANVLTF. The CDR3 DNA follows: TGTGCCACCAGCAGAGATCCTTTTGAGGGCTCTGGGGCCAACGTCCTGACTTTC. Drawing the rest from reference TRBV15 and TRBJ2-6, the complete variable domain is DAMVIQNPRYQVTQFGKPVTLSCSQTLNHNVMYWYQQKSSQAPKLLFHYYDKDFNNEADTPDNFQSRRPNTSFCFLDIRSPGLGDTAMYLCATSRDPFEGSGANVLTFGAGSRLTVL.

J is TRBJ2-7 and V is TRBV20-1; 8 bases line up with TRBD1. V gave up 4 bases and J gave up 9 bases; unmatched junction bases: 5. The CDR3 is 11 residues long. CDR1 is DFQATT and CDR2 is SNEGSKA in the germline V gene (reference sequence). CDR3 amino acids: CSAINRGWQYF. The CDR3 DNA is TGCAGTGCTATCAACAGGGGGTGGCAGTACTTC.

V gene TRBV29-1 combines with J gene TRBJ1-6; 7 nucleotides line up with TRBD1. J was trimmed by 7 bases and V by 6 bases; bases with no gene match: 9. This CDR3 has 14 residues. CDR1 and CDR2 (germline): SQVTM, ANQGSEA. CDR3 nucleotide sequence: TGCAGCGTACAGACCGGGACAGCAAATTCACCCCTCCACTTT. As protein: CSVQTGTANSPLHF.

The chain uses TRBV15 and TRBJ2-1; 9 bases map to TRBD1. Germline V gene lookup returns CDR1 LNHNV and CDR2 YYDKDF (reference sequence). Trimming at V came to 5 bases and at J to 6 bases, leaving 8 bases not matched to a gene. The CDR3 sequence is 15 residues long. The CDR3 DNA reads TGTGCCACCAGCGCCCGGGACAGGGTCGGCAATGAGCAGTTCTTC. Translating gives CATSARDRVGNEQFF.

This clone has more than one count but fewer than ten. The J gene is TRBJ1-6, the V gene TRBV30; no firm D call. Trimming took 5 bases from V and 7 from J, leaving 9 bases between them. The length of the CDR3 is 12 residues. CDR1 and CDR2 from the germline V gene are GTSNPN and SVGIG (reference sequence). The CDR3 protein is CAWVIGNSPLHF. In nucleotides, the CDR3 is TGTGCCTGGGTTATTGGAAATTCACCCCTCCACTTT.

This clone was seen only once. The chain joins TRBV30 to TRBJ2-7; TRBD2 is a possible D gene (5 bases). CDR1 is GTSNPN, CDR2 SVGIG, per germline (reference sequence). The germline V and J ends were trimmed by 1 base and 3 bases, with 10 bases remaining between them. The CDR3 spans 13 residues. CDR3 in DNA: TGTGCCTGGAGTGACGGACTTCTCTACGAGCAGTACTTC. Translation gives CAWSDGLLYEQYF. Based on the CDR3 plus reference TRBV30 and TRBJ2-7, the full variable domain is SQTIHQWPATLVQPVGSPLSLECTVEGTSNPNLYWYRQAAGRGLQLLFYSVGIGQISSEVPQNLSASRPQDRQFILSSKKLLLSDSGFYLCAWSDGLLYEQYFGPGTRLTVT.

J is TRBJ1-1 and V is TRBV29-1; 10 nucleotides agree with TRBD1. The germline V gene has CDR1 SQVTM and CDR2 ANQGSEA. The CDR3 extends over 15 amino acids. With 1 base clipped from V and 0 bases from J, the junction kept 2 bases outside the gene matches. The CDR3 sequence: CSVEGGQGMNTEAFF. The CDR3 DNA reads TGCAGCGTTGAAGGGGGACAGGGGATGAACACTGAAGCTTTCTTT. Full variable domain (missing parts from reference TRBV29-1 and TRBJ1-1): SAVISQKPSRDICQRGTSLTIQCQVDSQVTMMFWYRQQPGQSLTLIATANQGSEATYESGFVIDKFPISRPNLTFSTLTVSNMSPEDSSIYLCSVEGGQGMNTEAFFGQGTRLTVV.

This clone was counted many times. The rearrangement links TRBV6-1 to TRBJ2-3, with TRBD1 matching 7 bases. The CDR3 is 14 residues long. CDR1 is MNHNS, CDR2 SASEGT, per germline. With 4 bases clipped from V and 4 bases from J, the junction kept 5 bases outside the gene matches. The CDR3 sequence is CASSADRVSDTQYF. CDR3 nucleotide sequence: TGTGCCAGCAGTGCTGACAGGGTGTCAGATACGCAGTATTTT.

The chain carries TRBV5-1 and TRBJ2-1, with TRBD2 matching 12 bases. The CDR3 runs to 15 residues. The ends lost 4 bases at V and 6 bases at J; junction bases unmatched: 5. Germline values: CDR1 SGHRS, CDR2 YFSETQ. CDR3 DNA sequence: TGCGCCAGCAGCCAGGGACTAGCGGGCAGCAATGAGCAGTTCTTC. Amino acids: CASSQGLAGSNEQFF.

The chain carries TRBV29-1 and TRBJ2-5; D is perhaps TRBD1 (6 bases). The CDR3 is 13 amino acids. Germline V CDR1 and CDR2: SQVTM, ANQGSEA. V lost 7 bases, J lost 4 bases, and 16 bases lay in between. The CDR3 region has the DNA TGCAGCGGGAGCACAGGGCAGGGAGAGACCCAGTACTTC. Translated: CSGSTGQGETQYF.

This clone appeared a few times. The chain recombines TRBV19 with TRBJ2-1, with 7 bases that match TRBD1. This CDR3 has 14 amino acids. Trimming took 4 bases from V and 3 from J; bases not matched to a gene: 3. From germline, CDR1 is LNHDA and CDR2 SQIVND (reference sequence). CDR3 amino acids: CASSTRQGYNEQFF. The CDR3 nucleotides read TGTGCCAGTAGTACCAGACAGGGCTACAATGAGCAGTTCTTC.

The chain is built from TRBV4-3 and TRBJ1-4, with TRBD1 matching 9 bases. This CDR3 spans 14 amino acids. The germline CDR1 and CDR2 sequences are LGHNA and YSLEER. Trimming took 5 bases from V and 7 from J; bases not matched to a gene: 5. CDR3 protein: CASSDGTGSEKLFF. The CDR3 DNA reads as TGCGCCAGCAGCGATGGGACAGGGAGTGAAAAACTGTTTTTT.

This clone was picked up a small number of times. The chain combines TRBV30 with TRBJ1-1; D call uncertain. The V end lost 0 bases, the J end lost 1 base, and 3 bases lay between the germline ends. CDR1 and CDR2 (germline): GTSNPN, SVGIG (reference sequence). The CDR3 loop spans 12 amino acids. CDR3 DNA: TGTGCCTGGAGTGTGACGAACACTGAAGCTTTCTTT. It codes for CAWSVTNTEAFF.

Remarks on this clone: The germline gene is not matched at one end of the junction; a read error may be the cause. The CDR3 is CASSQTNAPGRRTNF. The CDR3 DNA is TGTGCCAGCAGCCAAACGAACGCCCCGGGGCGCAGAACTAACTTC. The rearrangement joins TRBV14 to TRBJ1-2; maybe TRBD1 (5 bases). This CDR3 spans 15 amino acids. CDR1 and CDR2 (germline): SGHDN, FVKESK.

In its sample, this clone was seen a few times. The chain is built from TRBV9 and TRBJ2-3, with D hard to call. This CDR3 contains 14 residues. V lost 3 bases, J lost 4 bases, and 12 bases lay in between. Germline CDR1 is SGDLS and CDR2 is YYNGEE. The CDR3 spells CASSGQTRPDTQYF. The CDR3 nucleotides are TGTGCCAGCAGCGGCCAAACCCGACCAGATACGCAGTATTTT.

CDR3 loop: CASSLRHTEAFF. The CDR3, as DNA: TGTGCCAGCAGCTTAAGACACACTGAAGCTTTCTTT. The genes are TRBV13 and TRBJ1-1; D ambiguous. The germline gives CDR1 PRHDT, CDR2 FYEKMQ (reference sequence). V lost 2 bases, J lost 3 bases, and 4 bases lay in between. The CDR3 is made up of 12 amino acids.

This sequence joins TRBV5-1 and TRBJ1-1; D perhaps matches TRBD1 (5 bases). The CDR3 extends over 13 amino acids. Germline CDR1 is SGHRS and CDR2 is YFSETQ. Trimming left V 1 base short and J 6 bases short, with 10 bases between. This chain's CDR3 is CASSLMGGSEAFF. In DNA form, the CDR3 reads TGCGCCAGCAGCTTGATGGGGGGGTCTGAAGCTTTCTTT.

This clone was detected a few times. The rearrangement links TRBV29-1 to TRBJ1-1, with D maybe TRBD1 (5 bases). Germline V gene data show CDR1 as SQVTM and CDR2 as ANQGSEA. The CDR3 runs 14 residues. V lost 5 bases to trimming and J lost 1 base, with 14 bases between them. The CDR3 is CSVRGQSSNTEAFF. In DNA, the CDR3 is TGCAGCGTTAGGGGCCAGAGCTCGAACACTGAAGCTTTCTTT.

The chain is built from TRBV7-9 and TRBJ2-7, with 9 positions matching TRBD1. Germline CDR1 SEHNR, CDR2 FQNEAQ (reference sequence). The ends lost 4 bases at V and 3 bases at J; junction bases unmatched: 7. The CDR3 contains 15 residues. CDR3 bases: TGTGCCAGCAGCTCAGTAGGGACAGGGAGCTACGAGCAGTACTTC. Protein product: CASSSVGTGSYEQYF.

This chain uses TRBV5-1 with TRBJ2-7; 9 positions agree with TRBD1. CDR1 is SGHRS, CDR2 YFSETQ, per germline. The CDR3 extends over 15 amino acids. V shed 4 bases, J shed 2 bases, and the junction held 7 bases outside the gene matches. DNA of the CDR3: TGCGCCAGCAGCCCCGGGACAGGGCTTACCTACGAGCAGTACTTC. Translated: CASSPGTGLTYEQYF.